The sequence of this T cell receptor beta chain was determined in a study of blood T cells in healthy people across ages. It was with a sample-barcoded 5' primer and a J-beta primer mix that a second PCR of about 6 to 12 cycles was run. From the 5' RACE reads, TCRdb called clonotypes with MiXCR, one entry per CDR3 protein. The sample lists over 700,000 distinct CDR3 sequences, about 48% occurring once. General study findings and limits: Unsorted PBMCs ruled out conclusive naive versus antigen-experienced comparison.

On this clonotype itself: Its antigen is undetermined.

This CDR3 is built from 15 residues. CDR1 and CDR2 from the germline V gene are MNHNS and SASEGT. V lost 8 bases to trimming and J lost 0 bases; unmatched junction nucleotides: 6. The chain combines TRBV6-1 with TRBJ2-5, with TRBD2 identical over 10 bases. What was sequenced was blood. This TCR came from a man of 80 years or more in good health. This CDR3 is CASGKGLAYQETQYF. The CDR3, as DNA: TGTGCCAGCGGGAAGGGACTAGCGTACCAAGAGACCCAGTACTTC.